This TCR beta chain was observed in a study of T cells in Graves' hyperthyroidism and ophthalmopathy. General study results and limits: Among thyroid clonotypes expanded above 0.001, most also appeared in blood. Ophthalmopathy got predicted by the model a median around six months before its onset.

About this clonotype: Its antigen is unknown.

Patients were excluded for uncontrolled infection, other autoimmune disease, pregnancy or lactation. The study based diagnoses on clinical symptoms, serum thyroxine and TRAb, thyroid ultrasound and orbital computed tomography. Using RNA transcripts as the source, TCR beta CDR3 regions were amplified. HTBI primers were used for first-round RT-PCR of the TCR CDR3. TCRdb ran MiXCR on the multiplex PCR reads and lists one entry per CDR3 protein. The table has a few hundred thousand distinct CDR3 sequences, 35% to 55% seen once. The sample was peripheral blood or thyroid tissue (not recorded which). This TCR was sampled from a young woman with Graves' hyperthyroidism.

CDR3 protein: CASSRTIPGDEQFF. Here the CDR3 DNA reads TGTGCCAGCAGCCGAACAATCCCAGGAGATGAGCAGTTCTTC. V usage is TRBV9 and J usage is TRBJ2-1; the D is unclear. With 4 bases removed from V and 8 bases from J, the gap between germline ends came to 16 bases. Germline assignment: CDR1 SGDLS and CDR2 YYNGEE. The CDR3 contains 14 residues.